This record looks at one T cell receptor beta chain sequence and its context. The antigen is not known. The data derive from a study of blood T cells in healthy people across ages. Broader study findings: Diversity was higher, and naive CD4+ cells more numerous, in long-lived donors than in aged donors. Naive T cell percentage strongly correlated with TCR beta diversity. It was not known whether donors were CMV positive (a possible confounder of expanded clonotype changes).

The authors ran a second PCR of about 6 to 11 cycles using a sample-barcoded 5' primer and a J-beta primer mix. TCRdb re-called the 5' RACE reads through MiXCR, storing one row per CDR3 protein. Among about 1.4 million distinct CDR3 sequences listed, approximately 60% were seen once. Per germline, CDR1 LNHNV and CDR2 YYDKDF (reference sequence). This CDR3 is 14 amino acids long. V lost 4 bases to trimming and J lost 6 bases, with 12 bases between them. The chain is built from TRBV15 and TRBJ2-2, with D unclear. This sequence was found in a man aged 18 to 30 in good health. The sequenced sample was blood. CDR3 DNA: TGTGCCACCAGCATTACCCTTGGGGCCGGGGAGCTGTTTTTT. Amino acids: CATSITLGAGELFF.